One TCR beta chain is described in this entry. The cDNA 3' end received a ligated oligonucleotide with a UMI. The first PCR ran roughly 4 cycles with an equimolar RC1.1 and RC1.2 beta primer mix. TCRdb recomputed calls from the UMI-ligation and nested PCR reads with MiXCR, one row per CDR3 protein. The table includes tens of thousands of distinct CDR3 sequences, roughly 7.2% detected once. Germline loops: CDR1 DFQATT, CDR2 SNEGSKA (reference sequence). CDR3 length: 16 amino acids. The V segment lost 1 base and the J segment 4 bases; nucleotides outside the gene matches: 9. The data are from a study of quantifying T cell responses using KT2 cells. The overall study: RNA was reverse transcribed with TCR alpha and beta constant-region primers.

This sequence was found in a human donor. The chain carries TRBV20-1 and TRBJ1-2, with TRBD1 identical over 10 bases. The specimen sequenced was PBMCs spiked with cells of the T cell clone KT2. CDR3 protein: CSARASGRQGAYGYTF. In DNA, the CDR3 is TGCAGTGCTAGAGCTTCTGGTAGACAGGGGGCCTATGGCTACACCTTC.